Presented here are 26 T cell receptor beta chains from one specimen sequenced in a study of blood T cell repertoires in COVID-19. Only in-frame clones appear in the TCRdb table, and some are missing; sequencing was by immunoSEQ multiplex PCR. The sample consists of about 120,000 clones, 82% of them appearing once. Sample: peripheral blood. The receptors come from a human donor in a cohort sampled during active COVID-19.

The rearrangement joins TRBV6-2 or TRBV6-3 to TRBJ1-1; 9 bases are shared with TRBD1. V gave up 5 bases and J gave up 1 base; unmatched junction bases: 2. CDR1 and CDR2 (germline): MNHEY, SVGEGT. The CDR3 runs to 14 residues. In nucleotides, the CDR3 is TGTGCCAGCAGTCCACAGGGGGCGAACACTGAAGCTTTCTTT. Its translation is CASSPQGANTEAFF.

The chain employs TRBV27 and TRBJ2-5; D may be TRBD1 (5 bases). This CDR3 is built from 14 residues. Germline V CDR1 and CDR2: MNHEY, SMNVEV (reference sequence). Trimming pared 9 bases from V and 0 bases from J, leaving 14 bases between. The CDR3 DNA follows: TGTGCCAGTCTGTTTCCGACAGACCAAGAGACCCAGTACTTC. The encoded protein is CASLFPTDQETQYF.

The chain is built from TRBV5-8 and TRBJ2-3; TRBD1 matches at 7 bases. This CDR3 comprises 14 residues. The germline V gene has CDR1 SGHTS and CDR2 YDEGEE. V gave up 5 bases and J gave up 7 bases; unmatched junction bases: 10. This CDR3 is CASRTRQGQHTQYF. The CDR3 coding sequence is TGTGCCAGCAGGACGCGACAGGGACAACATACGCAGTATTTT.

As DNA, the CDR3 is TGTGCTAGTGTTCTCGGGACAGGGCTCTACGAGCAGTACTTC. This sequence encodes CASVLGTGLYEQYF. The rearrangement joins TRBV12-5 to TRBJ2-7; 9 bases agree with TRBD1. CDR3 length: 14 amino acids. After removal of 7 bases from V and 3 bases from J, the junction contained 7 bases not matched to a gene. The germline V gene has CDR1 LGHNT and CDR2 FRNRAP.

The chain joins TRBV29-1 to TRBJ2-1; weak D call: TRBD1 (5 bases). This CDR3 spans 15 amino acids. The V gene lost 1 base and the J gene lost 0 bases, with 10 bases spanning the gap. CDR1 is SQVTM and CDR2 is ANQGSEA in the germline V gene. Here the CDR3 DNA reads TGCAGCGTTGAAGCCGCAGGGAACTCCTACAATGAGCAGTTCTTC. This encodes CSVEAAGNSYNEQFF.

The rearrangement joins TRBV3-1 (or the pseudogene TRBV3-2) to TRBJ2-5; 10 bases map to TRBD2. The CDR3 runs to 14 residues. Per the germline V gene, CDR1 is LGHDT and CDR2 is YNNKEL (reference sequence). After removal of 6 bases from V and 5 bases from J, the junction contained 6 bases not matched to a gene. The chain's CDR3 is CASRLGLAVETQYF. The CDR3 nucleotides are TGTGCCAGCAGACTCGGACTAGCGGTCGAGACCCAGTACTTC.

Only a few counts were recorded for this clone. The sample has other DNA sequences that encode this CDR3 too. V usage is TRBV9 and J usage is TRBJ2-3; 7 bases are a match to TRBD2. The germline CDR1 and CDR2 sequences are SGDLS and YYNGEE. J was trimmed by 2 bases and V by 0 bases; bases with no gene match: 3. The CDR3 sequence is 15 residues long. The CDR3 DNA follows: TGTGCCAGCAGCGTAGTGGGGGGGAACACAGATACGCAGTATTTT. Protein sequence: CASSVVGGNTDTQYF.

Only one count was recorded for this clone. The chain recombines TRBV4-3 with TRBJ2-1, with 9 bases identical to TRBD2. J gave up 9 bases and V 2 bases, and 8 bases lay outside the gene matches. Per the germline V gene, CDR1 is LGHNA and CDR2 is YSLEER. This CDR3 has 15 amino acids. The CDR3 DNA reads as TGCGCCAGCAGCCAATTCGGCGGGGGGGCCGCTGAGCAGTTCTTC. It codes for CASSQFGGGAAEQFF.

CDR3 DNA: TGCGCCAGCAGCTTGGGGCTGAGGGGACACTTGTCAAGCTCCTACAATGAGCAGTTCTTC. Translated: CASSLGLRGHLSSSYNEQFF. The chain carries TRBV5-1 and TRBJ2-1; perhaps TRBD1 as D (6 bases). The V gene's germline CDR1 is SGHRS and CDR2 YFSETQ. The V end lost 0 bases, the J end lost 0 bases, and 22 bases lay between the germline ends. CDR3 length equals 20 residues.

A single count supports this clone. The chain combines TRBV27 with TRBJ2-3, with a tentative D call TRBD2 (6 bases). The CDR3 runs 13 residues. From germline, CDR1 is MNHEY and CDR2 SMNVEV (reference sequence). Trimming removed 1 base from V and 6 bases from J, with 8 bases in between. The DNA for the CDR3 is TGTGCCAGCAGTTTATGGAGGGCGGATACGCAGTATTTT. Protein sequence: CASSLWRADTQYF.

The chain employs TRBV28 and TRBJ2-5; D ambiguous. The CDR3 totals 13 residues. Germline assignment: CDR1 MDHEN and CDR2 SYDVKM. Trimming cost V 5 bases and J 5 bases, with 12 bases left between them. CDR3 coding DNA: TGTGCCAGCAGTACCCAGGTTCGGGAGACCCAGTACTTC. Protein sequence: CASSTQVRETQYF.

A remark on this clone: A read error may account for a junction end that differs from germline. CDR3 residues: CARSLGPGAGGLRDNEQFF. In DNA form, the CDR3 reads TGCGCCCGCAGCCTGGGACCGGGGGCGGGGGGGCTCAGGGACAATGAGCAGTTCTTC. The chain carries TRBV5-1 and TRBJ2-1, with 9 nucleotides matching TRBD2. CDR1 and CDR2 (germline): SGHRS, YFSETQ. The CDR3 totals 19 residues.

This clone was observed a single time. In DNA, the CDR3 is TGTGCCATCAGTGACCTCGGGACAGGGACGAACTATGGCTACACCTTC. Protein product: CAISDLGTGTNYGYTF. V and J are TRBV10-3 and TRBJ1-2; 9 bases align to TRBD1. Losses at the gene ends were 3 bases for V and 2 bases for J; bases not matched to a gene: 7. Germline V lookup: CDR1 ENHRY, CDR2 SYGVKD. The length of the CDR3 is 16 residues.

The chain joins TRBV11-2 to TRBJ1-1; 7 positions agree with TRBD1. CDR1 is SGHAT, CDR2 FQNNGV, per germline. The CDR3 is made up of 14 amino acids. The J segment lost 11 bases and the V segment lost 5 bases, leaving 14 bases of the junction unmatched. CDR3 in DNA: TGTGCCAGCAGCACTCCCGACAGGGAAAGGGATGCTTTCTTT. Encoded protein: CASSTPDRERDAFF.

Concerning this clone: One end of the junction does not line up with germline, which may come from a read error. V is TRBV7-2 and J is TRBJ2-6; D is unclear. Germline-derived CDR1 and CDR2 are SGHTA and FQGNSA. This CDR3 comprises 14 residues. CDR3 loop: CASSWWAGPNVLTF. CDR3 coding DNA: TGTGCCAGCAGCTGGTGGGCTGGGCCCAACGTCCTGACTTTC.

In this sample, this clone turned up a few times. The chain joins TRBV7-6 to TRBJ2-4, with D perhaps TRBD1 (6 bases). This CDR3 region has 14 residues. V lost 0 bases and J 8 bases, leaving 11 bases between the germline ends. Germline V gene lookup returns CDR1 SGHVS and CDR2 FNYEAQ. In DNA, the CDR3 is TGTGCCAGCAGCTTAGCGCCAGGGGAATACATTCAGTACTTC. Translation gives CASSLAPGEYIQYF.

This clone showed up just once. This chain joins TRBV5-1 and TRBJ1-1; D is perhaps TRBD1 (6 bases). The V and J ends lost 3 bases and 0 bases respectively, with 9 bases between them. Germline CDR1 reads SGHRS; CDR2 reads YFSETQ. This CDR3 is built from 14 residues. In DNA form, the CDR3 reads TGCGCCAGCAGCTGGACAGTCTTGAACACTGAAGCTTTCTTT. It codes for CASSWTVLNTEAFF.

The rearrangement uses TRBV6-6 and TRBJ1-5, with TRBD1 matching over 7 bases. The junction had 11 bases not matched to a gene; V was cut back by 5 bases and J by 7 bases. Per germline, CDR1 MNHNY and CDR2 SVGAGI (reference sequence). The CDR3 has 15 residues. The CDR3 spells CASSTQTGERQPQHF. The CDR3 coding sequence is TGTGCCAGCAGTACCCAAACAGGGGAGCGGCAGCCCCAGCATTTT.

The chain employs TRBV27 and TRBJ2-3, with 13 positions matching TRBD2. The ends lost 5 bases at V and 7 bases at J; junction bases unmatched: 9. Germline V CDR1 and CDR2: MNHEY, SMNVEV (reference sequence). The CDR3 spans 16 residues. Written as DNA, the CDR3 is TGTGCCAGCAGTGTACCGACTAGCGGGGGGCTGCATACGCAGTATTTT. It codes for CASSVPTSGGLHTQYF.

The chain has TRBV3-1 (or the pseudogene TRBV3-2) and TRBJ2-4, with D maybe TRBD1 (5 bases). From germline, CDR1 is LGHDT and CDR2 YNNKEL (reference sequence). V lost 0 bases and J lost 6, with 9 bases in between. This CDR3 comprises 14 residues. CDR3 loop: CASSQDDSLNIQYF. The CDR3 DNA sequence: TGTGCCAGCAGCCAAGACGACAGCCTAAACATTCAGTACTTC.

The chain recombines TRBV28 with TRBJ1-6; D is perhaps TRBD1 (6 bases). With 6 bases removed from V and 4 bases from J, the gap between germline ends came to 10 bases. This CDR3 spans 14 amino acids. Germline V lookup: CDR1 MDHEN, CDR2 SYDVKM. As DNA, the CDR3 is TGTGCCAGCAGCAGCCAGGGGTATAATTCACCCCTCCACTTT. Its translation: CASSSQGYNSPLHF.

The V and J genes are TRBV11-2 and TRBJ2-7, with D perhaps TRBD1 (6 bases). This CDR3 is 14 amino acids long. Per germline, CDR1 SGHAT and CDR2 FQNNGV. Trimming took 1 base from V and 3 from J, leaving 10 bases between them. As DNA, the CDR3 is TGTGCCAGCAGCTTAGGGCCAGGGGACTACGAGCAGTACTTC. It is translated as CASSLGPGDYEQYF. The full variable domain, completed using reference TRBV11-2 and TRBJ2-7, is EAGVAQSPRYKIIEKRQSVAFWCNPISGHATLYWYQQILGQGPKLLIQFQNNGVVDDSQLPKDRFSAERLKGVDSTLKIQPAKLEDSAVYLCASSLGPGDYEQYFGPGTRLTVT.

J is TRBJ2-6 and V is TRBV5-4; 7 bases fit TRBD2. V shed 0 bases and J 3 bases; nucleotides not matched to a gene: 6. The CDR3 is made up of 17 amino acids. Looked up from germline, CDR1 is SGHNT and CDR2 is YYREEE (reference sequence). The CDR3 DNA sequence: TGTGCCAGCAGCTTGGAGGGAGGGGCCGGTGGGGCCAACGTCCTGACTTTC. Its translation: CASSLEGGAGGANVLTF.

The chain couples TRBV5-1 to TRBJ2-1; D possibly corresponds to TRBD1 (6 bases). The CDR3 runs to 16 residues. Trimming stripped 2 bases from V and 3 bases from J, with 15 bases between. From germline, CDR1 is SGHRS and CDR2 YFSETQ. The CDR3 DNA is TGCGCCAGCAGCTTCCAAATGCAGGGGCGCTACAATGAGCAGTTCTTC. Translation gives CASSFQMQGRYNEQFF.

J is TRBJ2-7 and V is TRBV6-1; possible D gene TRBD1, 6 bases. This CDR3 is 17 amino acids long. The V and J ends lost 0 bases and 0 bases respectively, with 15 bases between them. The germline CDR1 and CDR2 sequences are MNHNS and SASEGT. Written as DNA, the CDR3 is TGTGCCAGCAGTGAAGCAGGGGCGACAGGTCTCTCCTACGAGCAGTACTTC. It codes for CASSEAGATGLSYEQYF.

The J gene is TRBJ2-7, the V gene TRBV4-3; 12 positions match TRBD2. The ends lost 4 bases at V and 2 bases at J; junction bases unmatched: 9. The CDR3 runs 17 residues. Germline assignment: CDR1 LGHNA and CDR2 YSLEER. The CDR3, as DNA: TGCGCCAGCAGCCGCGCTATCACTAGCGGGGGGACCTACGAGCAGTACTTC. Protein product: CASSRAITSGGTYEQYF.